What follows is one T cell receptor beta chain and its context. TCRdb re-called the RT-PCR reads with MiXCR, one entry per CDR3 protein. Of 650,000 to 700,000 distinct CDR3 sequences detected, about 15% appear once; the ten largest clones hold around 10%. This record belongs to a study of response to subunit inactivated influenza vaccine. The CDR3 runs to 15 residues. Trimming cost V 2 bases and J 5 bases; bases outside gene matches: 6. Germline lookup yields CDR1 ENHRY and CDR2 SYGVKD. The chain links TRBV10-3 to TRBJ2-7; 10 bases line up with TRBD2. This specimen was PBMCs from blood, taken roughly 12 days after vaccination. This sequence originates from a man between 50 and 59 years old who received an inactivated influenza vaccine. Here the CDR3 reads CAISEGLAGVDEQYF. In DNA form, the CDR3 reads TGTGCCATCAGTGAGGGGCTAGCGGGAGTGGACGAGCAGTACTTC.